These 20 T cell receptor beta chains originate from one sample sequenced in a study of chemoradiotherapy in HPV16-positive cancers. Profiled with immunoSEQ multiplex PCR; TCRdb holds only in-frame clones, not every one. This table holds approximately 17,000 clones, 65% to 80% found once. Here the sequenced sample was tumor tissue, taken from a patient who underwent chemoradiotherapy. These receptors were obtained from a human donor with HPV-associated anogenital cancer.

The V call is TRBV5-1, the J call TRBJ2-1, with 9 bases matching TRBD1. Germline V gives CDR1 SGHRS, CDR2 YFSETQ. The V gene end was trimmed by 8 bases and the J gene end by 6 bases; junction bases not matched to a gene: 21. The CDR3 contains 18 residues. DNA of the CDR3: TGCGCCAGTACCGGGACAGGGAGTGGGCTAGTAAAGGCCAATGAGCAGTTCTTC. This sequence encodes CASTGTGSGLVKANEQFF.

The chain links TRBV7-3 to TRBJ2-7; TRBD1 matches at 11 bases. Germline V lookup: CDR1 SGHTA, CDR2 FQGTGA. V gave up 4 bases and J gave up 3 bases; unmatched junction bases: 5. The CDR3 sequence is 15 residues long. CDR3 DNA: TGTGCCAGCAGCTCAGGGACAGGGGGTCACTACGAGCAGTACTTC. This encodes CASSSGTGGHYEQYF.

The CDR3 sequence: CASSPHELLNYGYTF. In DNA form, the CDR3 reads TGCGCCAGCAGTCCTCACGAGCTACTTAACTATGGCTACACCTTC. The chain carries TRBV10-2 and TRBJ1-2; no clear D gene. The V end lost 5 bases, the J end lost 1 base, and 14 bases lay between the germline ends. Germline CDR1 and CDR2: WSHSY and SAAADI. The CDR3 consists of 15 residues.

The chain combines TRBV4-2 with TRBJ1-5; a possible D gene is TRBD1 (6 bases). This CDR3 spans 14 amino acids. Germline CDR1 and CDR2: LGHNA and YNFKEQ. Trimming shortened V by 3 bases and J by 3 bases, and 9 bases separated the two germline ends. CDR3 region: CASSHRDNNQPQHF. In DNA, the CDR3 is TGTGCCAGCAGCCACCGGGACAACAATCAGCCCCAGCATTTT.

This clone was seen a few times. The rearrangement joins TRBV7-2 to TRBJ2-6; D is unclear. V lost 0 bases to trimming and J lost 1 base, with 7 bases between them. The CDR3 loop spans 16 amino acids. CDR1 is SGHTA, CDR2 FQGNSA, per germline. Written as DNA, the CDR3 is TGTGCCAGCAGCTTAGCCGGGCGGTCTGGGGCCAACGTCCTGACTTTC. Protein: CASSLAGRSGANVLTF. The full variable domain, with the rest looked up from reference TRBV7-2 and TRBJ2-6, is GAGVSQSPSNKVTEKGKDVELRCDPISGHTALYWYRQSLGQGLEFLIYFQGNSAPDKSGLPSDRFSAERTGGSVSTLTIQRTQQEDSAVYLCASSLAGRSGANVLTFGAGSRLTVL.

The chain joins TRBV29-1 to TRBJ2-7; 9 bases are a match to TRBD1. V was pared by 6 bases and J by 4 bases, with 7 bases of the junction left unmatched. Looked up from germline, CDR1 is SQVTM and CDR2 is ANQGSEA. The CDR3 runs 13 residues. The CDR3 coding sequence is TGCAGCGTCTCGGGACAGGGTGATTACGAGCAGTACTTC. It yields the protein CSVSGQGDYEQYF.

Here the CDR3 DNA reads TGTGCCAGCAGCCAAGAATCCGACGCGGTAGCGGGGAACACCGGGGAGCTGTTTTTT. This translates into CASSQESDAVAGNTGELFF. The chain has TRBV4-2 and TRBJ2-2; the match to TRBD2 covers 7 bases. The CDR3 runs 19 residues. CDR1 and CDR2 from the germline V gene are LGHNA and YNFKEQ. J gave up 1 base and V 0 bases, and 11 bases lay outside the gene matches.

The genes are TRBV7-2 and TRBJ2-2; 7 nucleotides align to TRBD1. V trimming: 2 bases; J trimming: 3 bases; junction bases outside the gene matches: 12. The CDR3 is made up of 18 amino acids. The germline V gene has CDR1 SGHTA and CDR2 FQGNSA. CDR3 coding DNA: TGTGCCAGCAGCTTAAGGCCCCACCAGACAGGGTACACCGGGGAGCTGTTTTTT. It yields the protein CASSLRPHQTGYTGELFF.

In this sample, this clone turned up a few times. The chain couples TRBV28 to TRBJ1-4, with D hard to call. The V gene lost 3 bases and the J gene lost 4 bases, with 21 bases spanning the gap. CDR1 and CDR2 (germline): MDHEN, SYDVKM. The CDR3 extends over 18 amino acids. The CDR3 coding sequence is TGTGCCAGCAGTTTTGCTCGGTCCGGACCTGGCCGTAATGAAAAACTGTTTTTT. This encodes CASSFARSGPGRNEKLFF.

V gene TRBV29-1 combines with J gene TRBJ2-7; 7 bases are shared with TRBD1. In germline, CDR1 is SQVTM, CDR2 ANQGSEA. The CDR3 runs 15 residues. Trimming removed 4 bases from V and 0 bases from J; junction bases left unmatched: 9. The chain's CDR3 is CSVATAGQVSYEQYF. The DNA for the CDR3 is TGCAGCGTTGCCACGGCCGGACAGGTCTCCTACGAGCAGTACTTC.

The chain combines TRBV4-1 with TRBJ2-3, with D hard to call. Between the trimmed V and J ends, which lost 1 base and 0 bases, there was a span of 14 bases. The CDR3 sequence is 17 residues long. CDR1 MGHRA and CDR2 YSYEKL come from the germline V gene. The CDR3 region has the DNA TGCGCCAGCAGCCAAGTGGCCGGCGGCCGTAGCACAGATACGCAGTATTTT. Translation: CASSQVAGGRSTDTQYF.

The V call is TRBV7-9, the J call TRBJ2-2; no definite D call. The CDR3 has 14 amino acids. Germline CDR1 is SEHNR and CDR2 is FQNEAQ (reference sequence). V was trimmed by 3 bases and J by 0 bases, leaving 5 bases between them. CDR3 bases: TGTGCCAGCAGCTTCGGAGCGAACACCGGGGAGCTGTTTTTT. Its protein product is CASSFGANTGELFF.

This clone showed up just a few times. V gene TRBV30 combines with J gene TRBJ2-7; D is possibly TRBD1 or TRBD2 (5 bases each). Germline CDR1 reads GTSNPN; CDR2 reads SVGIG (reference sequence). Trimming shortened V by 2 bases and J by 4 bases, and 15 bases separated the two germline ends. The CDR3 has 14 amino acids. The CDR3 bases are TGTGCCTGGAGTATCCGATGGGGGAAATACGAGCAGTACTTC. It encodes CAWSIRWGKYEQYF. The full variable domain, completed using reference TRBV30 and TRBJ2-7, is SQTIHQWPATLVQPVGSPLSLECTVEGTSNPNLYWYRQAAGRGLQLLFYSVGIGQISSEVPQNLSASRPQDRQFILSSKKLLLSDSGFYLCAWSIRWGKYEQYFGPGTRLTVT.

The V call is TRBV5-1, the J call TRBJ2-1, with 11 bases lining up with TRBD2. The CDR3 spans 14 residues. In germline, CDR1 is SGHRS, CDR2 YFSETQ. V dropped 3 bases and J dropped 6; count of bases not matched to a gene: 2. The CDR3 DNA reads as TGCGCCAGCAGCTCTCTAGCGGGAGGCAATGAGCAGTTCTTC. Amino acids: CASSSLAGGNEQFF.

This clone was seen only a few times. V gene TRBV7-9 combines with J gene TRBJ1-1; the D is unclear. This CDR3 spans 13 amino acids. With 1 base removed from V and 3 bases from J, the gap between germline ends came to 6 bases. Germline CDR1 is SEHNR and CDR2 is FQNEAQ (reference sequence). CDR3 sequence (DNA): TGTGCCAGCAGCTTAGATCAGCACACTGAAGCTTTCTTT. It is translated as CASSLDQHTEAFF.

The rearrangement uses TRBV4-1 and TRBJ1-2; TRBD1 matches at 11 bases. CDR3 length equals 17 residues. V shed 0 bases, J shed 8 bases, and the junction held 11 bases outside the gene matches. CDR1 is MGHRA, CDR2 YSYEKL, per germline. The DNA of the CDR3 is TGCGCCAGCAGCCAAGATGAGGGACAGGGGGGTCGGGGGGGCTACACCTTC. Translating gives CASSQDEGQGGRGGYTF.

The chain has TRBV5-1 and TRBJ2-3, with 7 nucleotides matching TRBD2. Germline CDR1 reads SGHRS; CDR2 reads YFSETQ. With V trimmed by 4 bases and J by 4 bases, 9 bases remained unmatched. CDR3 length: 15 residues. The CDR3 protein is CASSNGLGGADTQYF. The CDR3 bases are TGCGCCAGCAGCAACGGACTGGGGGGGGCAGATACGCAGTATTTT.

This chain links TRBV2 with TRBJ2-2; 7 bases line up with TRBD1. The CDR3 has 14 amino acids. Germline V CDR1 and CDR2: SNHLY, FYNNEI. Trimming removed 6 bases from V and 5 bases from J; junction bases left unmatched: 6. The CDR3 sequence is CASRQGLATGELFF. The CDR3, as DNA: TGTGCCAGCAGACAGGGGTTGGCAACCGGGGAGCTGTTTTTT. The whole variable domain, remainder taken from reference TRBV2 and TRBJ2-2, is EPEVTQTPSHQVTQMGQEVILRCVPISNHLYFYWYRQILGQKVEFLVSFYNNEISEKSEIFDDQFSVERPDGSNFTLKIRSTKLEDSAMYFCASRQGLATGELFFGEGSRLTVL.

This clone was counted a single time. The chain links TRBV27 to TRBJ2-6; 7 bases map to TRBD1. Per the germline V gene, CDR1 is MNHEY and CDR2 is SMNVEV (reference sequence). The CDR3 contains 14 residues. Trimming cost V 3 bases and J 8 bases; bases outside gene matches: 4. CDR3 nucleotide sequence: TGTGCCAGCAGTTTCTGGGACAGAACCAACGTCCTGACTTTC. Amino acids: CASSFWDRTNVLTF. The variable domain in full, with the rest retrieved from reference TRBV27 and TRBJ2-6, is EAQVTQNPRYLITVTGKKLTVTCSQNMNHEYMSWYRQDPGLGLRQIYYSMNVEVTDKGDVPEGYKVSRKEKRNFPLILESPSPNQTSLYFCASSFWDRTNVLTFGAGSRLTVL.

This clone was counted a single time. The chain employs TRBV7-2 and TRBJ2-3; TRBD2 matches at 7 bases. Germline values: CDR1 SGHTA, CDR2 FQGNSA. The V and J ends lost 3 bases and 4 bases, in that order; junction bases with no gene match: 10. This CDR3 spans 16 amino acids. CDR3 loop: CASSFYWRERADTQYF. The CDR3 nucleotides are TGTGCCAGCAGCTTTTATTGGCGGGAGCGGGCAGATACGCAGTATTTT.